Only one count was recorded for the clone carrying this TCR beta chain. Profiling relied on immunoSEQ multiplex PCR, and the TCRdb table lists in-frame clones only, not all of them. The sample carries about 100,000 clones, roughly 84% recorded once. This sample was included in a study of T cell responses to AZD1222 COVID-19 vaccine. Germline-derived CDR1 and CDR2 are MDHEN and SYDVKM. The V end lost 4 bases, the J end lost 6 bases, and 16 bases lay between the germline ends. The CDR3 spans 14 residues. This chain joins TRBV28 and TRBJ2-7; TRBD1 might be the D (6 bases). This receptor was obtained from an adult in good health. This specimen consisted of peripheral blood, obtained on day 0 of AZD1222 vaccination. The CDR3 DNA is TGTGCCAGCAGTTCTACCTCAACAGGGAGCGAGCAGTACTTC. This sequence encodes CASSSTSTGSEQYF.